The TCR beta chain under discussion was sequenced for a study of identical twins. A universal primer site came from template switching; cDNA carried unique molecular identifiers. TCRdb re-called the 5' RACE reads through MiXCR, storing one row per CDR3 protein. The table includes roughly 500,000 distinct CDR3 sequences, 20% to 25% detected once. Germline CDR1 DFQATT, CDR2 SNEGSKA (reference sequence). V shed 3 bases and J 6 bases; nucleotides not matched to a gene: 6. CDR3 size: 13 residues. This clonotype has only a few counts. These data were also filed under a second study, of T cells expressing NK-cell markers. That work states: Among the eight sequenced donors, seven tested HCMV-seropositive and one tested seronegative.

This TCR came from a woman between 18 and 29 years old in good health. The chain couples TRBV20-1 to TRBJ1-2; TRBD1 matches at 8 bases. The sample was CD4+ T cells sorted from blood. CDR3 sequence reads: CSARAGQVHGYTF. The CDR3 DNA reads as TGCAGTGCTAGGGCGGGACAGGTCCATGGCTACACCTTC.